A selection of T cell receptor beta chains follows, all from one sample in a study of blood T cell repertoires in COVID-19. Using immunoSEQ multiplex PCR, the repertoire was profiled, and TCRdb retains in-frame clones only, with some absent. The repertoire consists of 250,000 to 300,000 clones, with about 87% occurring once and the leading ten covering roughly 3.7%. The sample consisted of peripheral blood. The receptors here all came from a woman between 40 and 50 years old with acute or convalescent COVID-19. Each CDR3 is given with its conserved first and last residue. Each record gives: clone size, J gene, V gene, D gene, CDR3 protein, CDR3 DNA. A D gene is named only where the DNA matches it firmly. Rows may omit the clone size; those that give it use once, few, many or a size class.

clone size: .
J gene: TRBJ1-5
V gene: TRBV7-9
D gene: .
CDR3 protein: CASSPSGGGGHQPQHF
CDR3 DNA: TGTGCCAGCAGCCCCAGCGGTGGGGGGGGCCATCAGCCCCAGCATTTT

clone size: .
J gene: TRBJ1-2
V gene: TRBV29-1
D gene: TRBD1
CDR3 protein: CSVTPPTGESGYTF
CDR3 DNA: TGCAGCGTTACCCCCCCGACAGGGGAGAGTGGCTACACCTTC

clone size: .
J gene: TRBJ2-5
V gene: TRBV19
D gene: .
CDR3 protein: CASSIGGAQETQYF
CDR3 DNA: TGTGCCAGTAGTATTGGGGGGGCACAAGAGACCCAGTACTTC

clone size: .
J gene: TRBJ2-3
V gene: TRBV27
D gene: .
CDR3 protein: CASSKSWSLFKDTQYF
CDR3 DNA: TGTGCCAGCAGTAAATCTTGGAGCCTGTTTAAAGATACGCAGTATTTT

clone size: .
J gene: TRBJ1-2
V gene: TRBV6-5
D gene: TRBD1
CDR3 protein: CASSYDRGGGYGYTF
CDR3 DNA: TGTGCCAGCAGTTACGACAGGGGTGGAGGTTATGGCTACACCTTC

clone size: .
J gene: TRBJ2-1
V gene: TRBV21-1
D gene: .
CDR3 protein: CASSSSGGANNEQFF
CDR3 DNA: TGTGCCAGCAGCAGTAGCGGGGGGGCGAACAATGAGCAGTTCTTC

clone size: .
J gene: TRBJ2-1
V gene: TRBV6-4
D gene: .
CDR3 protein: CASATGGGRVNEQFF
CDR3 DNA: TGTGCCAGCGCCACTGGGGGGGGGCGCGTGAATGAGCAGTTCTTC

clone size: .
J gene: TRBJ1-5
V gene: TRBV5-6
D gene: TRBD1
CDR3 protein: CASSTLQGAMSNQPQHF
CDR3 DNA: TGTGCCAGCAGCACCTTACAGGGGGCGATGAGCAATCAGCCCCAGCATTTT

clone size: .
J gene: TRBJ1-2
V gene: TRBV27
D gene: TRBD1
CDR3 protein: CASGLWTGSYGYTF
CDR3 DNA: TGTGCCAGCGGACTTTGGACAGGGAGCTATGGCTACACCTTC

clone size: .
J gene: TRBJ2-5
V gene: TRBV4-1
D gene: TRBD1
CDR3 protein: CASSPVQGAGETQYF
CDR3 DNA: TGCGCCAGCAGCCCGGTACAGGGGGCCGGGGAGACCCAGTACTTC

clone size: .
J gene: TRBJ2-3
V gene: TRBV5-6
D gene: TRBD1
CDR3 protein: CASSLSQPDRFTDTQYF
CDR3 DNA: TGTGCCAGCAGCCTCTCCCAACCGGACAGGTTCACAGATACGCAGTATTTT

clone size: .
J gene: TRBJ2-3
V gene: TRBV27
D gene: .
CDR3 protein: CASRGRPDTQYF
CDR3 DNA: TGTGCCAGCAGGGGGCGACCAGATACGCAGTATTTT

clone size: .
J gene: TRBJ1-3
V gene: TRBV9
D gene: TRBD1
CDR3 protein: CASSGKGGTGISGNTIYF
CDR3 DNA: TGTGCCAGCAGCGGTAAGGGGGGGACAGGCATCTCTGGAAACACCATATATTTT

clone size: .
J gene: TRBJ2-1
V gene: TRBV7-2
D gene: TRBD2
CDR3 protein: CASSLVGLAGAHNEQFF
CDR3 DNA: TGTGCCAGCAGCTTAGTGGGACTAGCGGGGGCACACAATGAGCAGTTCTTC

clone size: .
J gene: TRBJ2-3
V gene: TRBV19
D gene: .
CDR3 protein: CASRGVTDTQYF
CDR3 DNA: TGTGCCAGTAGAGGAGTCACAGATACGCAGTATTTT

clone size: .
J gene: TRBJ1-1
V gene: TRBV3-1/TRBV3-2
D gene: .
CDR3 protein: CASSQSDQQGPGVEAFF
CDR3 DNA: TGTGCCAGCAGCCAGAGCGACCAACAGGGACCGGGTGTTGAAGCTTTCTTT

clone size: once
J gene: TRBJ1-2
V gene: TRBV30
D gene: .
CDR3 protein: CAWSARVRKNYGYTF
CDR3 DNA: TGTGCCTGGAGTGCTCGGGTACGAAAAAACTATGGCTACACCTTC

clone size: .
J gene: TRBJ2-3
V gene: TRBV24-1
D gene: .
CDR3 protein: CATLGPPGDTDTQYF
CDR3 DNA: TGTGCCACCCTCGGGCCCCCGGGAGACACAGATACGCAGTATTTT

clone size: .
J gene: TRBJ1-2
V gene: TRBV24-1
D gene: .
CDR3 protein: CATSDYQGFGYTF
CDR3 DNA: TGTGCCACCAGTGATTATCAGGGTTTTGGCTACACCTTC

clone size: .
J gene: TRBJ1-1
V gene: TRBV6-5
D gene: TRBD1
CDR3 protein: CASSMVTGGPFF
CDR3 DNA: TGTGCCAGCAGCATGGTAACAGGGGGGCCTTTCTTT

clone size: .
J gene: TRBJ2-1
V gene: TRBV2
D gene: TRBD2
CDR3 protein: CASRQTSGALDEQFF
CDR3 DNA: TGTGCCAGCAGGCAGACTAGCGGGGCCCTCGATGAGCAGTTCTTC

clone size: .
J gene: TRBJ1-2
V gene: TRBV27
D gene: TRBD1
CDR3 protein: CASTRTGAFNYGYTF
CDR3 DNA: TGTGCCAGCACCCGGACAGGGGCCTTTAACTATGGCTACACCTTC

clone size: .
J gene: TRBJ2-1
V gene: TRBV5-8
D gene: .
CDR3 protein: CASSFVGNEQFF
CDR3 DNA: TGTGCCAGCAGCTTCGTCGGCAATGAGCAGTTCTTC

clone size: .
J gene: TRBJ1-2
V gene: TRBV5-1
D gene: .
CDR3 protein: CASSLGQVYGYTF
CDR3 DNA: TGCGCCAGCAGCTTGGGACAGGTCTATGGCTACACCTTC

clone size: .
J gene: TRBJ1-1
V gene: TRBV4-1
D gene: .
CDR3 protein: CASSIRPEAEAFF
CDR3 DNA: TGCGCCAGCAGCATAAGGCCGGAGGCTGAAGCTTTCTTT

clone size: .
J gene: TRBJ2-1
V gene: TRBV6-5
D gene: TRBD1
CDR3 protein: CASSYSSRGREQFF
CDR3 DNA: TGTGCCAGCAGCTACTCATCCAGGGGGCGGGAGCAGTTCTTC

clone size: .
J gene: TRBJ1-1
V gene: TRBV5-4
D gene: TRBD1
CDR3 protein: CASSFGQGFTEAFF
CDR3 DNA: TGTGCCAGCAGCTTCGGACAGGGTTTCACTGAAGCTTTCTTT

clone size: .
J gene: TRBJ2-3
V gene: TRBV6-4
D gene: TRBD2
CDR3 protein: CASSEMLAGGVPDTQYF
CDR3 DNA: TGTGCCAGCAGTGAAATGCTAGCGGGTGGGGTGCCGGATACGCAGTATTTT

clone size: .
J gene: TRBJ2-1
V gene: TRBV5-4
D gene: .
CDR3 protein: CASSASPPDNEQFF
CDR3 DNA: TGTGCCAGCAGTGCTAGCCCTCCGGACAATGAGCAGTTCTTC

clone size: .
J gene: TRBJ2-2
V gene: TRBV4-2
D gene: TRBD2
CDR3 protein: CASSQERLGGGNTGELFF
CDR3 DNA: TGTGCCAGCAGCCAAGAGAGATTGGGCGGGGGGAACACCGGGGAGCTGTTTTTT

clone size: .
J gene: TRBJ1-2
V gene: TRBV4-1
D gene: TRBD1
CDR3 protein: CASSQPGTGGETGGYTF
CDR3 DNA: TGCGCCAGCAGCCAGCCAGGGACAGGGGGGGAGACGGGTGGCTACACCTTC

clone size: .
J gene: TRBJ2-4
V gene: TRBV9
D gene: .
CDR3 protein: CASSVGAAENIQYF
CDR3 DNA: TGTGCCAGCAGCGTGGGGGCAGCGGAAAACATTCAGTACTTC

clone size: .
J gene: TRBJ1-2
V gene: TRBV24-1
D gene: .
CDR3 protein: CATSDPTGHRSNYGYTF
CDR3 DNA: TGTGCCACCAGTGATCCGACAGGACATCGGTCTAACTATGGCTACACCTTC

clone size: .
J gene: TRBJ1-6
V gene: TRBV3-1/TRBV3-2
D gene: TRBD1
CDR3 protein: CASSPRGNSPLHF
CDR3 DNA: TGTGCCAGCAGCCCCAGGGGGAATTCACCCCTCCACTTT

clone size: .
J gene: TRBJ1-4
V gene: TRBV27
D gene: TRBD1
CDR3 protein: CASSFLVPGQGISGNATNEKLFF
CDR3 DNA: TGTGCCAGCAGTTTTTTAGTCCCGGGACAGGGGATTAGTGGAAATGCAACTAATGAAAAACTGTTTTTT

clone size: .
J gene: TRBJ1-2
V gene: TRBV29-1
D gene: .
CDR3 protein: CSASGFYGYTF
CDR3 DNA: TGCAGCGCTTCGGGATTCTATGGCTACACCTTC

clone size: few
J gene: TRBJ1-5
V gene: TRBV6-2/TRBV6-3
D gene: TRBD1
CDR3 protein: CASSFPGQNQPQHF
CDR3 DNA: TGTGCCAGCAGTTTCCCGGGACAGAATCAGCCCCAGCATTTT

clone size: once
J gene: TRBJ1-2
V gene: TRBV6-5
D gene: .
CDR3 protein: CASSQLPGGSGYTF
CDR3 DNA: TGTGCCAGCAGCCAATTGCCGGGGGGCAGTGGCTACACCTTC

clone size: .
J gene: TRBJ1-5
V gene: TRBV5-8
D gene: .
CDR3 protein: CASKEAVQPQHF
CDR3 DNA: TGTGCCAGCAAGGAGGCGGTTCAGCCCCAGCATTTT

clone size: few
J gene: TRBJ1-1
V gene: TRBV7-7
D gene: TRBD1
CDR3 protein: CASSSWTGGNTEAFF
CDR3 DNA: TGTGCCAGCAGCTCATGGACAGGGGGGAACACTGAAGCTTTCTTT